This is a list of T cell receptor beta chains from one sample in a study of blood T cell repertoires in COVID-19. Clones were read by immunoSEQ multiplex PCR, and TCRdb kept only the in-frame ones, dropping some. The sample carries about 210,000 clones, roughly 80% recorded once. Material for sequencing was peripheral blood. The source is a woman of 80 years or more with COVID-19, enrolled during active disease. Both conserved end residues are trimmed from each CDR3. Fields, in order: CDR3 length, V gene, J gene, CDR3 protein.

len: 10
v_gene: TRBV28
j_gene: TRBJ1-5
CDR3aa: ASSDGKQPQH

len: 13
v_gene: TRBV14
j_gene: TRBJ1-4
CDR3aa: ASSLVGGLGEKLF

len: 12
v_gene: TRBV5-6
j_gene: TRBJ2-1
CDR3aa: ASIPGVQYNEQF

len: 13
v_gene: TRBV2
j_gene: TRBJ1-4
CDR3aa: ASSDRTGSREKLF

len: 11
v_gene: TRBV10-3
j_gene: TRBJ1-1
CDR3aa: AISGGRGSSRL

len: 11
v_gene: TRBV10-3
j_gene: TRBJ1-1
CDR3aa: AISAGGNTEAF

len: 11
v_gene: TRBV5-8
j_gene: TRBJ2-7
CDR3aa: ASSPGLAGGKY

len: 9
v_gene: TRBV20-1
j_gene: TRBJ1-1
CDR3aa: SLQGRTEAF

len: 12
v_gene: TRBV11-2
j_gene: TRBJ1-1
CDR3aa: ASSLGQPPTEAF

len: 16
v_gene: TRBV24-1
j_gene: TRBJ2-1
CDR3aa: ATSDPLGGGETGNEQF

len: 14
v_gene: TRBV7-2
j_gene: TRBJ2-1
CDR3aa: ASSTQAAGSYNEQF

len: 11
v_gene: TRBV28
j_gene: TRBJ1-5
CDR3aa: ASSLGRNQPQH

len: 11
v_gene: TRBV5-1
j_gene: TRBJ1-2
CDR3aa: ASSPQEQGSYT

len: 12
v_gene: TRBV3-1/TRBV3-2
j_gene: TRBJ1-1
CDR3aa: ASSLTGTSTEAF

len: 13
v_gene: TRBV18
j_gene: TRBJ1-2
CDR3aa: ASSLSTDHDYGYT

len: 13
v_gene: TRBV19
j_gene: TRBJ1-1
CDR3aa: ASRVGQVANTEAF

len: 12
v_gene: TRBV19
j_gene: TRBJ2-1
CDR3aa: ASSIRGLGNEQF

len: 12
v_gene: TRBV11-2
j_gene: TRBJ1-6
CDR3aa: ASRGEAGSSPLH

len: 12
v_gene: TRBV10-3
j_gene: TRBJ1-5
CDR3aa: AISEAGRNQPQH

len: 14
v_gene: TRBV6-4
j_gene: TRBJ2-1
CDR3aa: ASSFTSGGAINEQF

len: 11
v_gene: TRBV14
j_gene: TRBJ2-2
CDR3aa: ASSQDRWEGLF

len: 13
v_gene: TRBV18
j_gene: TRBJ2-7
CDR3aa: ASSPTSGGPYEQY

len: 10
v_gene: TRBV29-1
j_gene: TRBJ2-5
CDR3aa: SVGRGVETQY

len: 15
v_gene: TRBV2
j_gene: TRBJ1-5
CDR3aa: ASSNRGTVVSNQPQH

len: 11
v_gene: TRBV7-9
j_gene: TRBJ1-1
CDR3aa: ASSFTDYTEAF

len: 12
v_gene: TRBV6-6
j_gene: TRBJ1-2
CDR3aa: ASNRQGAQEGYT

len: 11
v_gene: TRBV12-3/TRBV12-4
j_gene: TRBJ1-1
CDR3aa: ASSLRGNTEAF

len: 12
v_gene: TRBV2
j_gene: TRBJ2-5
CDR3aa: ASNRDRGPETQY

len: 13
v_gene: TRBV5-1
j_gene: TRBJ1-3
CDR3aa: ASSSDWSSGNTIY

len: 14
v_gene: TRBV27
j_gene: TRBJ1-4
CDR3aa: ASSLQQGLANEKLF

len: 12
v_gene: TRBV6-6
j_gene: TRBJ1-5
CDR3aa: ASSHRERNQPQH

len: 11
v_gene: TRBV7-9
j_gene: TRBJ1-1
CDR3aa: ASSLVPGTEAF

len: 14
v_gene: TRBV25-1
j_gene: TRBJ2-4
CDR3aa: ASSSIQGAPKNIQY

len: 12
v_gene: TRBV7-2
j_gene: TRBJ1-5
CDR3aa: ASGDRESNQPQH

len: 13
v_gene: TRBV9
j_gene: TRBJ2-7
CDR3aa: ASSVNSGGHYEQY

len: 11
v_gene: TRBV24-1
j_gene: TRBJ2-7
CDR3aa: ATSDPLTYEQY

len: 14
v_gene: TRBV6-6
j_gene: TRBJ1-6
CDR3aa: ASSYPLAGGDSPLH

len: 13
v_gene: TRBV28
j_gene: TRBJ1-1
CDR3aa: ASSFRYPDRRETF

len: 15
v_gene: TRBV7-2
j_gene: TRBJ2-3
CDR3aa: ASRPAGRGRGTDTQY

len: 13
v_gene: TRBV6-1
j_gene: TRBJ1-5
CDR3aa: ASSEVGQGSQPQH

len: 13
v_gene: TRBV4-3
j_gene: TRBJ1-4
CDR3aa: ASSQGGLDREKLF

len: 12
v_gene: TRBV3-1/TRBV3-2
j_gene: TRBJ1-2
CDR3aa: ASSQLHTNYGYT

len: 12
v_gene: TRBV6-5
j_gene: TRBJ2-3
CDR3aa: ASISGGLGDTQY

len: 10
v_gene: TRBV6-5
j_gene: TRBJ1-1
CDR3aa: ASSSPGGEAF

len: 13
v_gene: TRBV19
j_gene: TRBJ1-2
CDR3aa: ASSKPGQGNYGYT

len: 13
v_gene: TRBV18
j_gene: TRBJ2-3
CDR3aa: ASSPGERGTDTQY

len: 13
v_gene: TRBV11-2
j_gene: TRBJ2-7
CDR3aa: ASSSRDRGAYEQY

len: 12
v_gene: TRBV19
j_gene: TRBJ2-2
CDR3aa: ASSIGQFTGELF

len: 11
v_gene: TRBV25-1
j_gene: TRBJ1-6
CDR3aa: ASSDQGASPLH

len: 13
v_gene: TRBV11-2
j_gene: TRBJ2-5
CDR3aa: ASSLDTGGGETQY

len: 12
v_gene: TRBV9
j_gene: TRBJ2-3
CDR3aa: ASSPRSILDTQY

len: 9
v_gene: TRBV28
j_gene: TRBJ1-1
CDR3aa: ASILRTEAF

len: 14
v_gene: TRBV5-1
j_gene: TRBJ2-1
CDR3aa: ASIQNPGTGFREQF

len: 9
v_gene: TRBV11-2
j_gene: TRBJ2-5
CDR3aa: ASSPQETQY

len: 14
v_gene: TRBV5-1
j_gene: TRBJ1-1
CDR3aa: ASSLGGTGDYTEAF

len: 12
v_gene: TRBV2
j_gene: TRBJ2-5
CDR3aa: ASGPTVYQETQY

len: 11
v_gene: TRBV2
j_gene: TRBJ2-7
CDR3aa: ASLAGISREQY

len: 12
v_gene: TRBV24-1
j_gene: TRBJ2-3
CDR3aa: ATSDSLGPWGQY